Following are 2 T cell receptor beta chains from one sample sequenced in a study of regulatory T cells in long-lasting Graves disease (dated by TCRdb to the early 2020s). Explained via the paper, the time point label denotes: persistent/refractory GD, antithyroid drugs over 5 years with positive TRAb. For both TCR sequencing and RNA sequencing, RNA was extracted from PBMCs in TRIzol. The receptor library was made with multiplex PCR. Data came from an Illumina HiSeq 4000. CDR3 regions were amplified by Arm-PCR with iRepertoire HTBI primers to construct TCR beta libraries. TCRdb ran its own pipeline on the public reads, namely fastp trimming at Q25 and MiXCR clone calling, and kept in-frame beta chains. Every distinct CDR3 protein forms one entry, paired with its most common genes and DNA. A total of a few hundred thousand distinct CDR3 sequences appear in this sample, roughly 24% of them only once. The biggest ten clones account for 25% to 30% of the sample.

The sequenced sample was peripheral blood mononuclear cells (PBMCs), obtained when the disease was refractory, from a patient treated with antithyroid drugs. These receptor sequences come from a woman aged 40 to 50 with Graves disease. Donor details come from another sample of the same person, matched by shared clones.

The gene calls are TRBV29-1 and TRBJ1-1; 11 bases fit TRBD1. The germline gives CDR1 SQVTM, CDR2 ANQGSEA. The length of the CDR3 is 14 residues. V lost 6 bases, J lost 5 bases, and 8 bases stayed unmatched. CDR3 protein: CSVDPGQGETEAFF. The CDR3 bases are TGCAGCGTAGATCCGGGACAGGGGGAGACTGAAGCTTTCTTT. The whole variable domain, filled in from reference TRBV29-1 and TRBJ1-1, reads SAVISQKPSRDICQRGTSLTIQCQVDSQVTMMFWYRQQPGQSLTLIATANQGSEATYESGFVIDKFPISRPNLTFSTLTVSNMSPEDSSIYLCSVDPGQGETEAFFGQGTRLTVV.

The chain links TRBV11-2 to TRBJ2-1; possible D gene TRBD2, 5 bases. This CDR3 contains 17 residues. Germline V lookup: CDR1 SGHAT, CDR2 FQNNGV. V shed 1 base and J shed 4 bases, with 17 bases lying between them. The CDR3 sequence: CASSLGRGFRLYNEQFF. Written as DNA, the CDR3 is TGTGCCAGCAGCTTAGGTCGCGGGTTCCGCCTGTACAATGAGCAGTTCTTC.